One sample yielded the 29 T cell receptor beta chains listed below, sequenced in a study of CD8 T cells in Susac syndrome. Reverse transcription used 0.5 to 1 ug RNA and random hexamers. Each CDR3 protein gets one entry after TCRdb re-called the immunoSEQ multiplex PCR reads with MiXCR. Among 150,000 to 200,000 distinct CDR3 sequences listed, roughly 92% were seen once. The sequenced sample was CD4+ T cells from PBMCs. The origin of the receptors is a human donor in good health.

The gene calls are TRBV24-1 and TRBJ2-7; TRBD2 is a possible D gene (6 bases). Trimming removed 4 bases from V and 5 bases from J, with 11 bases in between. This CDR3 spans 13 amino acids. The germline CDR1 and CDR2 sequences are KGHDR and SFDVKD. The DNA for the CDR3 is TGTGCCACCAGTGACGGGGGTAGCGACGAGCAGTACTTC. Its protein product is CATSDGGSDEQYF.

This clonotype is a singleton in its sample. The CDR3, as DNA: TGTGCCAGCAGCCCGGGGCGCCACGAGCAGTACTTC. This codes for CASSPGRHEQYF. The V and J genes are TRBV7-2 and TRBJ2-7; D possibly matches TRBD1 or TRBD2 (5 bases each). V dropped 5 bases and J dropped 5 bases, with 10 bases sitting between them. Germline CDR1 and CDR2: SGHTA and FQGNSA. This CDR3 spans 12 amino acids. The full variable domain, completed using reference TRBV7-2 and TRBJ2-7, is GAGVSQSPSNKVTEKGKDVELRCDPISGHTALYWYRQSLGQGLEFLIYFQGNSAPDKSGLPSDRFSAERTGGSVSTLTIQRTQQEDSAVYLCASSPGRHEQYFGPGTRLTVT.

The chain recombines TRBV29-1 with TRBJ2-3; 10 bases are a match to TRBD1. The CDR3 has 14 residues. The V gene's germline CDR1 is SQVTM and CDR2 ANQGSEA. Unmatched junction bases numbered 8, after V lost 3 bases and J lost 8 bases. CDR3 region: CSVEAGQGFATQYF. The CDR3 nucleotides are TGCAGCGTTGAGGCGGGACAGGGGTTTGCTACGCAGTATTTT.

As DNA, the CDR3 is TGTGCCAGCACCCCTAAGGGAATAGAGACCCAGTACTTC. Translation gives CASTPKGIETQYF. The rearrangement uses TRBV5-4 and TRBJ2-5; D unclear. Trimming took 6 bases from V and 4 from J, leaving 13 bases between them. The CDR3 length is 13 residues. CDR1 and CDR2 (germline): SGHNT, YYREEE (reference sequence).

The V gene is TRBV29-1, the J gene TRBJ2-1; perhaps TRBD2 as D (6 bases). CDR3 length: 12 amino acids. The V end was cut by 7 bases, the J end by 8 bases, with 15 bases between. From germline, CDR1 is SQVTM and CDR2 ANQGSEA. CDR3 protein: CSGLEGSDEQFF. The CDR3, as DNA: TGCAGCGGACTGGAGGGTAGCGATGAGCAGTTCTTC.

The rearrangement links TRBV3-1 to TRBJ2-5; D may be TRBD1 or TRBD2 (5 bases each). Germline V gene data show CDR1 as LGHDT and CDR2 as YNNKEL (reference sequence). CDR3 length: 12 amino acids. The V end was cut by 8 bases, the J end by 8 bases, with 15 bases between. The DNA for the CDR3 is TGTGCCAGCGGCTACCAGGGAGATACCCAGTACTTC. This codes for CASGYQGDTQYF.

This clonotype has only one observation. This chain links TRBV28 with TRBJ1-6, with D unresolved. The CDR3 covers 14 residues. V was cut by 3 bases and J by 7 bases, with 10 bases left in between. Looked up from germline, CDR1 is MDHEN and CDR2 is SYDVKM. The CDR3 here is CASSLEIPNSPLHF. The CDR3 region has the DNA TGTGCCAGCAGTTTGGAGATCCCCAATTCACCCCTCCACTTT.

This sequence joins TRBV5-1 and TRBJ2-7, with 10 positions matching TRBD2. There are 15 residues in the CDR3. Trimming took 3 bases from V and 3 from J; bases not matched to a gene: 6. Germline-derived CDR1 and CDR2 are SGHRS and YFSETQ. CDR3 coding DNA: TGCGCCAGCAGCTCTAAAACTAGCGGGGTCTACGAGCAGTACTTC. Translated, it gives CASSSKTSGVYEQYF.

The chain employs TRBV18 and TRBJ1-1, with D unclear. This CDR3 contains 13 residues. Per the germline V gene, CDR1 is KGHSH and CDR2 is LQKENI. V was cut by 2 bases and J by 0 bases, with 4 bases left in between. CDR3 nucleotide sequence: TGTGCCAGCTCACCAGGGATGAACACTGAAGCTTTCTTT. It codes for CASSPGMNTEAFF.

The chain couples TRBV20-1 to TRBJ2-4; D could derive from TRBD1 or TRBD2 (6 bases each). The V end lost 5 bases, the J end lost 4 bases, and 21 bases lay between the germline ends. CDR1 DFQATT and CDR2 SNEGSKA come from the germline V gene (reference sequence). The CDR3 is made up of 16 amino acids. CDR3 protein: CSAPMHGGGLKNIQYF. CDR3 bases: TGCAGTGCTCCTATGCACGGGGGCGGATTAAAAAACATTCAGTACTTC.

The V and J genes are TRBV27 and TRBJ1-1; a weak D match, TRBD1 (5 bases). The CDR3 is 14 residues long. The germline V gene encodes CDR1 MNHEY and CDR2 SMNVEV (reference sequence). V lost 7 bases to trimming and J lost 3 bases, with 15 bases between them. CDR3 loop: CASIRMGVDTEAFF. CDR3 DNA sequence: TGTGCCAGCATCCGTATGGGGGTGGACACTGAAGCTTTCTTT.

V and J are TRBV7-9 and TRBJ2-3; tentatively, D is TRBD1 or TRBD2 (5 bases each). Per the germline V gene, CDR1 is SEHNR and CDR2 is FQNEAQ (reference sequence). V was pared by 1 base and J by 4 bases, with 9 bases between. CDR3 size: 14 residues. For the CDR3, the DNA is TGTGCCAGCAGCTTAGTGCAGGGAGCAGATACGCAGTATTTT. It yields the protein CASSLVQGADTQYF.

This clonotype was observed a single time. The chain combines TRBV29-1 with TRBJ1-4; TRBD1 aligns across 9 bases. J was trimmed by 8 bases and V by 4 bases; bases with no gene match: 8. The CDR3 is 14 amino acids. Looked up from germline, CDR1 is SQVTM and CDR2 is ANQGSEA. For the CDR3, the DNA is TGCAGCGTTGTGGAGGGGACAGGGAGGGAAAAACTGTTTTTT. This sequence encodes CSVVEGTGREKLFF.

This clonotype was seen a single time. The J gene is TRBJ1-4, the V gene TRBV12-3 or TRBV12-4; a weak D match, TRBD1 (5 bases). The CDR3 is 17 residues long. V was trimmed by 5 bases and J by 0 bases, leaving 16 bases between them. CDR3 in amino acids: CASSPQKGFSTNEKLFF. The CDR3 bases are TGTGCCAGCAGTCCCCAAAAGGGGTTTTCAACTAATGAAAAACTGTTTTTT.

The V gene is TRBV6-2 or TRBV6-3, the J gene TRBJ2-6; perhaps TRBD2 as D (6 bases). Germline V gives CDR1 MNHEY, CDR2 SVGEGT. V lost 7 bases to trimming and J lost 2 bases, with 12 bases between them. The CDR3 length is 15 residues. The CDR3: CASTNGGAGANVLTF. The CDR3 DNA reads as TGTGCCAGCACCAATGGAGGGGCTGGGGCCAACGTCCTGACTTTC.

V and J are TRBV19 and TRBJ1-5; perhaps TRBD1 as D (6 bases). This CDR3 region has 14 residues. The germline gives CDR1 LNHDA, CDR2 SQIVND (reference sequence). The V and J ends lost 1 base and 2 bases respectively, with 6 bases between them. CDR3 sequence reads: CASSIAGGNQPQHF. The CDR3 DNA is TGTGCCAGTAGTATAGCAGGGGGCAATCAGCCCCAGCATTTT.

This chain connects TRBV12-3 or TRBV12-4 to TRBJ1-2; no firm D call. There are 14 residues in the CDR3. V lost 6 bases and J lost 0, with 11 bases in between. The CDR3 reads CASSRSVANYGYTF. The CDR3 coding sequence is TGTGCCAGCAGCCGTTCGGTGGCTAACTATGGCTACACCTTC.

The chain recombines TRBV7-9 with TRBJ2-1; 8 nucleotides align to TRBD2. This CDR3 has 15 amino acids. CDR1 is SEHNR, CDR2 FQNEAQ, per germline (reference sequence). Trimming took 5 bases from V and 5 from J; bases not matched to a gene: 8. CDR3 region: CASSPGGAMDNEQFF. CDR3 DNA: TGTGCCAGCAGCCCGGGGGGGGCGATGGACAATGAGCAGTTCTTC.

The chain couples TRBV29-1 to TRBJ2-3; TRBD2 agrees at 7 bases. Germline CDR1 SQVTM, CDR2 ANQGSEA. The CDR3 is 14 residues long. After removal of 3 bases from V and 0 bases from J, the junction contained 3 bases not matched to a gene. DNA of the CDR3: TGCAGCGTTGATGGAGCGGGGAGCACAGATACGCAGTATTTT. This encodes CSVDGAGSTDTQYF.

CDR3 coding DNA: TGTGCCAGCAGTTACGGGACAGGACCCTCCTACGAGCAGTACTTC. Translation gives CASSYGTGPSYEQYF. The V gene is TRBV6-5, the J gene TRBJ2-7, with 8 bases that match TRBD1. CDR1 is MNHEY, CDR2 SVGAGI, per germline. The CDR3 totals 15 residues. V was clipped by 2 bases and J by 0 bases; unmatched bases: 3.

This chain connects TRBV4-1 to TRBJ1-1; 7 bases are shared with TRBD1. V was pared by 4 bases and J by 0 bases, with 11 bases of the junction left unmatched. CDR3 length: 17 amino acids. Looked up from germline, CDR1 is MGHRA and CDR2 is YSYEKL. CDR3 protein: CASSPEDRSGMNTEAFF. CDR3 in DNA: TGCGCCAGCAGCCCGGAGGACAGGTCGGGGATGAACACTGAAGCTTTCTTT.

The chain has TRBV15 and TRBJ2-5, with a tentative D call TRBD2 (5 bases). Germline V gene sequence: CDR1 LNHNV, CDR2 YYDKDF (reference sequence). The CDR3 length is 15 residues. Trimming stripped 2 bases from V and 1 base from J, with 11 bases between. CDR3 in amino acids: CATSRTGNSQETQYF. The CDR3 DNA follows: TGTGCCACCAGCAGAACCGGGAATTCCCAAGAGACCCAGTACTTC.

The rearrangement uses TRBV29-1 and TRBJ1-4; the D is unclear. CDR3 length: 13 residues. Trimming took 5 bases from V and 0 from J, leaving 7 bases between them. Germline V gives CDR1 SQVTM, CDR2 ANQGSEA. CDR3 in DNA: TGCAGCGTTCGGTGGGCAACTAATGAAAAACTGTTTTTT. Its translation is CSVRWATNEKLFF.

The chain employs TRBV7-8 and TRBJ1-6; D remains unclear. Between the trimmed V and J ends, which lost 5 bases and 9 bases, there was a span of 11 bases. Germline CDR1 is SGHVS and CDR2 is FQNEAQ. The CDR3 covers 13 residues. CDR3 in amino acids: CASSPEALSPLHF. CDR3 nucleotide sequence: TGTGCCAGCAGCCCAGAGGCACTTTCACCCCTCCACTTT.

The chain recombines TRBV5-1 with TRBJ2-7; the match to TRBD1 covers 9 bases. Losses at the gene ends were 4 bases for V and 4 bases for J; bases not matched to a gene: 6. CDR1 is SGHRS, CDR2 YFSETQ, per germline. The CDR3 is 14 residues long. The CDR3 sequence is CASSPGTGIYEQYF. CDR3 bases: TGCGCCAGCAGCCCCGGGACAGGGATTTACGAGCAGTACTTC.

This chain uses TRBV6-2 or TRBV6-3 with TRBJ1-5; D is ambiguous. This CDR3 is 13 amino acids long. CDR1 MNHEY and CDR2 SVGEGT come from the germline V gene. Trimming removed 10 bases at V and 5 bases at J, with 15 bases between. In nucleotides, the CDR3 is TGTGCCACCGTGGACCGTCAGGATCAGCCCCAGCATTTT. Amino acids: CATVDRQDQPQHF.

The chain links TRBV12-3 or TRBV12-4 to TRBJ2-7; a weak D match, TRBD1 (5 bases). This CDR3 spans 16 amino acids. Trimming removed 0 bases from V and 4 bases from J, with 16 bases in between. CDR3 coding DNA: TGTGCCAGCAGTTTAGCAGTGGGGCCCGCGTATTACGAGCAGTACGTC. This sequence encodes CASSLAVGPAYYEQYV.

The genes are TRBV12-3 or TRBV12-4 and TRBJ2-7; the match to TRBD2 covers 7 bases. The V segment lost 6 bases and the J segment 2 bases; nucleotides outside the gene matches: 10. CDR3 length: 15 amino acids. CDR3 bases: TGTGCCAGCAGACCCACAGCGGGGATGGCCTACGAGCAGTACTTC. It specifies CASRPTAGMAYEQYF.

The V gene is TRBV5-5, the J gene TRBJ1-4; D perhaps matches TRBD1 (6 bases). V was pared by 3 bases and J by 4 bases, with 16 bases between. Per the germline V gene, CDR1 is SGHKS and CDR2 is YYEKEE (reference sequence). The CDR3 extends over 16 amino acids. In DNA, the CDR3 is TGTGCCAGCAGCTCGGACGGGGGCAGGGGTAATGAAAAACTGTTTTTT. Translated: CASSSDGGRGNEKLFF.